A selection of T cell receptor beta chains follows, all from one sample in a study of Ad26.COV2.S vaccination and SARS-CoV-2 variants. Some clones are missing from TCRdb's copy, which holds only in-frame ones; the method was immunoSEQ multiplex PCR. Among 410,000 or so clones listed, 92% were seen once. Sequencing was performed on peripheral blood, taken in a trial of Ad26.COV2.S vaccine versus placebo. The receptor set was obtained from a person between 18 and 60 years old who received the Ad26.COV2.S COVID-19 vaccine or a placebo. The CDR3 runs from the conserved cysteine through the conserved F or W. The order of the fields is V gene, D gene, J gene, clone size, CDR3 protein, CDR3 DNA. The D gene is left open where the match is weak. Clone size, where shown, is once, few, many, or a class for clones that have expanded.

TRBV6-1	TRBD1	TRBJ1-2	few	CASSDGQGGYGYTF	TGTGCCAGCAGTGACGGACAGGGGGGCTATGGCTACACCTTC
TRBV11-2	NA	TRBJ1-1	NA	CASSLQWWAGQMNTEAFF	TGTGCCAGCAGCTTACAGTGGTGGGCCGGGCAAATGAACACTGAAGCTTTCTTT
TRBV27	NA	TRBJ2-1	NA	CASRISRVPTPLSYNEQFF	TGTGCCAGCAGGATTTCCAGGGTTCCCACGCCCCTATCATACAATGAGCAGTTCTTC
TRBV6-5	NA	TRBJ1-1	NA	CASSYTKGGNTEAFF	TGTGCCAGCAGTTACACGAAGGGGGGGAACACTGAAGCTTTCTTT
TRBV30	NA	TRBJ1-5	NA	CAWGVSVGVSNQPQHF	TGTGCCTGGGGGGTTTCGGTTGGGGTGAGCAATCAGCCCCAGCATTTT
TRBV7-9	NA	TRBJ1-5	NA	CASSPSGQPQHF	TGTGCCAGCAGCCCCTCTGGTCAGCCCCAGCATTTT
TRBV7-8	NA	TRBJ2-7	once	CASSPPKVPYEQYF	TGTGCCAGCAGCCCCCCGAAGGTGCCCTACGAGCAGTACTTC
TRBV29-1	TRBD1	TRBJ2-5	once	CSVDRQGAETQYF	TGCAGCGTTGACAGACAGGGTGCGGAGACCCAGTACTTC
TRBV3-1/TRBV3-2	NA	TRBJ1-2	once	CASSQGGGMSGYTF	TGTGCCAGCAGCCAAGGTGGAGGGATGAGCGGCTACACCTTC
TRBV7-2	NA	TRBJ2-3	NA	CASSQGTSNF	TGTGCCAGCAGCCAAGGGACAAGCAATTTT